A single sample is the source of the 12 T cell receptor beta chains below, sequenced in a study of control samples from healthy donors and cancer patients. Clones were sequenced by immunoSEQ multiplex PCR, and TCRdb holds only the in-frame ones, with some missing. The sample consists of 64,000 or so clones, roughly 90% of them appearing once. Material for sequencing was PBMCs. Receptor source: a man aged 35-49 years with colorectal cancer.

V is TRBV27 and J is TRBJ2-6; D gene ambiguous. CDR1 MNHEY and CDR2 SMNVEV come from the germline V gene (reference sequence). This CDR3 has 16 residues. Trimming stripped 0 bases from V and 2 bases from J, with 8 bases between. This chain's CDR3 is CASSLSYTAGANVLTF. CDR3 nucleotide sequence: TGTGCCAGCAGTTTATCATACACAGCTGGGGCCAACGTCCTGACTTTC.

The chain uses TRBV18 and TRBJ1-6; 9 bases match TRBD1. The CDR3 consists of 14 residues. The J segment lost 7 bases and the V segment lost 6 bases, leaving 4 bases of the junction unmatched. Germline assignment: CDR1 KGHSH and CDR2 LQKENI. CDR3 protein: CASSRDRENSPLHF. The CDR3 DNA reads TGTGCCAGCTCCCGGGACAGGGAAAATTCACCCCTCCACTTT.

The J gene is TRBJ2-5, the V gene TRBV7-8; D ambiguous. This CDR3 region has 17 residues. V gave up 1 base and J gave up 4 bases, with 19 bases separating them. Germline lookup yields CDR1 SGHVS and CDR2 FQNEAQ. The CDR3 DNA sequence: TGTGCCAGCAGCTTAGGGTTACGGGTCAGCTGGAGAGAGACCCAGTACTTC. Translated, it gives CASSLGLRVSWRETQYF.

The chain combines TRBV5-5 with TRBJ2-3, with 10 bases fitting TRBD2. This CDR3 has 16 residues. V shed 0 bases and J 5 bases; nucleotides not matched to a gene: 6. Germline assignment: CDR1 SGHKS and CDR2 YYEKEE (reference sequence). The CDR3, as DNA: TGTGCCAGCAGCTTGGCTTCTAGCGGGGGTGGAGATACGCAGTATTTT. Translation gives CASSLASSGGGDTQYF.

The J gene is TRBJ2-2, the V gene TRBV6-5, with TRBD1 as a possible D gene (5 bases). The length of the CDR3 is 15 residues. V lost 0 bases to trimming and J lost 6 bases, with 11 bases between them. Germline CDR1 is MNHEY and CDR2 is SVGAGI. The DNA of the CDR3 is TGTGCCAGCAGTTACTCGAACAGGCGGTCCGGGGAGCTGTTTTTT. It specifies CASSYSNRRSGELFF.

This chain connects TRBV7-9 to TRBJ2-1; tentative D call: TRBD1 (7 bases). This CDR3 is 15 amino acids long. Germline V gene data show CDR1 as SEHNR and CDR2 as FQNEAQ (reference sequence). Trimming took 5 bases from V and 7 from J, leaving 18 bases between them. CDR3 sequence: CASSPHQGGLNEQFF. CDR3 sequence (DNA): TGTGCCAGCAGCCCCCACCAGGGGGGTCTTAATGAGCAGTTCTTC.

The chain's CDR3 is CASSEQSPRNTEAFF. The CDR3, as DNA: TGTGCCAGCAGTGAACAGTCACCGAGGAACACTGAAGCTTTCTTT. This chain connects TRBV6-1 to TRBJ1-1; D call uncertain. This CDR3 has 15 residues. With 2 bases removed from V and 1 base from J, the gap between germline ends came to 11 bases. The germline CDR1 and CDR2 sequences are MNHNS and SASEGT.

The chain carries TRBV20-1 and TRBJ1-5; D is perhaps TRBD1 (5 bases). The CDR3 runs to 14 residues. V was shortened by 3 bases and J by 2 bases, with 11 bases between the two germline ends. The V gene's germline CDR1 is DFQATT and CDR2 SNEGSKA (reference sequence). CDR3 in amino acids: CSASGQGGNQPQHF. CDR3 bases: TGCAGTGCTAGTGGGCAGGGCGGCAATCAGCCCCAGCATTTT.

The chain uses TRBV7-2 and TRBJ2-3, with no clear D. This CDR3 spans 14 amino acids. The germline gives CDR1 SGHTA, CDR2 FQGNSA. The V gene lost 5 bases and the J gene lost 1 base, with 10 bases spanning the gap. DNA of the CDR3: TGTGCCAGCAGCACCTCCCGGGGCACAGATACGCAGTATTTT. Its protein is CASSTSRGTDTQYF.

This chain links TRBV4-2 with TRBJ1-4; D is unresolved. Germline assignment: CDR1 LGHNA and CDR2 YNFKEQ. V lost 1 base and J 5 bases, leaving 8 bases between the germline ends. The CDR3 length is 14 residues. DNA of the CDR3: TGTGCCAGCAGCCAAGGGTTGGGGAATGAAAAACTGTTTTTT. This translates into CASSQGLGNEKLFF.

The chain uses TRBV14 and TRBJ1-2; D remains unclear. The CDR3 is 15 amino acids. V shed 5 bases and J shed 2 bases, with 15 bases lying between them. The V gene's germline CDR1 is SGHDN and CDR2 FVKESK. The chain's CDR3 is CASSSLPGWNYGYTF. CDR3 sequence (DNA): TGTGCCAGCAGCTCTCTCCCGGGGTGGAACTATGGCTACACCTTC.

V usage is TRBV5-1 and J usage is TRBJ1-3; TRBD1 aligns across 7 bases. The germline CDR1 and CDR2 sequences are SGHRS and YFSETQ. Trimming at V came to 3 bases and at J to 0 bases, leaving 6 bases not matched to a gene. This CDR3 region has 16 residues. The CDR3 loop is CASSSKTGSSGNTIYF. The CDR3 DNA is TGCGCCAGCAGCTCGAAGACAGGGAGCTCTGGAAACACCATATATTTT. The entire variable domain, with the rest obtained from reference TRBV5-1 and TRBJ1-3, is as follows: KAGVTQTPRYLIKTRGQQVTLSCSPISGHRSVSWYQQTPGQGLQFLFEYFSETQRNKGNFPGRFSGRQFSNSRSEMNVSTLELGDSALYLCASSSKTGSSGNTIYFGEGSWLTVV.